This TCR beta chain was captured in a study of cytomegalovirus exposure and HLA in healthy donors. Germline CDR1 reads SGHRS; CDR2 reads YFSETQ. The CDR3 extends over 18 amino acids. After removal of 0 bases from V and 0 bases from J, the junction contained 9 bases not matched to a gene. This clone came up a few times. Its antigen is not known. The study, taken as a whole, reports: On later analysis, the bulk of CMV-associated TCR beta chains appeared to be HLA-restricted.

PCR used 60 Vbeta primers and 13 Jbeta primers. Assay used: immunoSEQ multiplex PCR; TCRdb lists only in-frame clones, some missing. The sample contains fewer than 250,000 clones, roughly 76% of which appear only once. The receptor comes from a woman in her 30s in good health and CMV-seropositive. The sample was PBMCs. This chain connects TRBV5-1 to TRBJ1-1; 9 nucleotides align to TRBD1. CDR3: CASSLEGQGQPMNTEAFF. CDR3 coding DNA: TGCGCCAGCAGCTTGGAGGGACAGGGTCAGCCTATGAACACTGAAGCTTTCTTT.